This T cell receptor (beta chain) originates from a study of T cells in Graves' hyperthyroidism and ophthalmopathy. CDR3 length: 15 residues. The ends were cut back, 4 bases at V and 2 bases at J, with 16 bases in the middle. CDR1 and CDR2 from the germline V gene are SGDLS and YYNGEE. Amplified regions were TCR beta CDR3 sequences from RNA transcripts. The HTBI primer set was used in a first-round RT-PCR of the TCR CDR3. One entry per CDR3 protein results from TCRdb running MiXCR on the multiplex PCR reads. The table includes around 33,000 distinct CDR3 sequences, around 50% detected once. The rearrangement uses TRBV9 and TRBJ2-7; possible D gene TRBD2, 6 bases. The sequence was obtained from a woman between 50 and 59 years old with Graves' hyperthyroidism that later progressed to Graves' ophthalmopathy. Material: blood. As DNA, the CDR3 is TGTGCCAGCAGCCCCGGGACTTGGTCCCCCTACGAGCAGTACTTC. Protein: CASSPGTWSPYEQYF. The whole variable domain, remainder taken from reference TRBV9 and TRBJ2-7, is DSGVTQTPKHLITATGQRVTLRCSPRSGDLSVYWYQQSLDQGLQFLIQYYNGEERAKGNILERFSAQQFPDLHSELNLSSLELGDSALYFCASSPGTWSPYEQYFGPGTRLTVT.